This TCR beta chain was sequenced during a study of T cell responses to AZD1222 COVID-19 vaccine. This clone has only one observation. The antigen remains undetermined. Findings and caveats of the study: In the spike-specific TCR repertoire, nearly half reportedly target unmutated variant regions.

Produced via immunoSEQ multiplex PCR; TCRdb's table is partial and in-frame only. The profile covers 120,000 or so clones, with approximately 80% appearing a single time and about 26% taken by the ten largest. The length of the CDR3 is 15 residues. The germline V gene encodes CDR1 SGHRS and CDR2 YFSETQ. V was pared by 0 bases and J by 3 bases, with 11 bases between. The chain employs TRBV5-1 and TRBJ2-3; D unclear. This clonotype was sampled from an adult who received the AZD1222 COVID-19 vaccine. The specimen was peripheral blood, collected 28 days after the second AZD1222 dose. Here the CDR3 reads CASSLAPSGTDTQYF. The CDR3 coding sequence is TGCGCCAGCAGCTTGGCCCCGTCCGGGACAGATACGCAGTATTTT.